This record looks at one T cell receptor beta chain sequence and its context. Antigen specificity is unknown. In the PCR, 60 Vbeta and 13 Jbeta primers were used. TCRdb keeps only in-frame clones here, not all; method: immunoSEQ multiplex PCR. The sample yields 200,000 to 250,000 clones, about 77% seen once. These data come from a study of cytomegalovirus exposure and HLA in healthy donors. Whole-study findings and limits: High sensitivity and specificity were reportedly achieved when the classifier diagnosed cytomegalovirus status. The study designated over 150 TCR beta chains cytomegalovirus-associated. Presence/absence analyses rested on an assumption that sequencing depth was roughly uniform across donors.

This TCR came from a woman aged 25 to 39 in good health and CMV-seronegative. Material: PBMCs.

CDR3 nucleotides: TGTGCCAGCAGCCCTACAGGGGAAGGTGAGCAGTTCTTC. Encoded protein: CASSPTGEGEQFF. J is TRBJ2-1 and V is TRBV6-1, with TRBD1 matching 7 bases. J gave up 9 bases and V 6 bases, and 8 bases lay outside the gene matches. Germline V CDR1 and CDR2: MNHNS, SASEGT. This CDR3 has 13 residues.